Below are 7 T cell receptor beta chains sequenced from a single sample in a study of shared clonotypes between healthy human individuals. Repertoires were generated with immunoSEQ multiplex PCR, while TCRdb's copy carries only in-frame clones and drops some. The sample carries approximately 1.4 million clones, approximately 98% recorded once. The specimen was naive CD4+ T cells sorted from blood. Subset defined: CD45RA+ positively selected. All receptors derive from a man younger than 45 in good health.

The J gene is TRBJ2-1, the V gene TRBV19; D is unclear. The CDR3 loop spans 14 amino acids. Germline values: CDR1 LNHDA, CDR2 SQIVND (reference sequence). The germline V and J ends were trimmed by 5 bases and 4 bases, with 12 bases remaining between them. The CDR3 loop reads CASSPRPGYNEQFF. DNA for the CDR3: TGTGCCAGTAGTCCCCGGCCAGGATACAATGAGCAGTTCTTC.

The chain uses TRBV5-5 and TRBJ1-2, with D tentatively TRBD1 (6 bases). Germline lookup yields CDR1 SGHKS and CDR2 YYEKEE (reference sequence). The CDR3 contains 18 residues. V was trimmed by 0 bases and J by 4 bases, leaving 22 bases between them. The CDR3 region has the DNA TGTGCCAGCAGCTTGGCTTCGGACAGCAGAACCTTTGTCTATGGCTACACCTTC. Amino acids: CASSLASDSRTFVYGYTF.

The chain is built from TRBV6-1 and TRBJ1-1; 9 bases line up with TRBD1. The length of the CDR3 is 13 residues. J was trimmed by 4 bases and V by 6 bases; bases with no gene match: 3. Germline-derived CDR1 and CDR2 are MNHNS and SASEGT. CDR3 sequence: CASRGTGSTEAFF. DNA of the CDR3: TGTGCCAGCAGGGGGACAGGGAGCACTGAAGCTTTCTTT.

The V gene is TRBV19, the J gene TRBJ2-7; 8 bases are shared with TRBD2. The CDR3 covers 14 residues. Germline CDR1 is LNHDA and CDR2 is SQIVND (reference sequence). V shed 7 bases, J shed 0 bases, and the junction held 5 bases outside the gene matches. The DNA for the CDR3 is TGTGCCAGTACTACTAGCGGTAGCTCCTACGAGCAGTACTTC. Translation gives CASTTSGSSYEQYF.

This clone was detected once. V gene TRBV10-1 combines with J gene TRBJ2-1; 10 bases map to TRBD2. The CDR3 has 17 amino acids. Germline trimming cut 1 base from V and 8 bases from J; bases unmatched to any gene: 11. The germline gives CDR1 WNHNN, CDR2 SYGVQD (reference sequence). The CDR3 nucleotides read TGCGCCAGCAGTGAGTTAATAGCGGGAGGCCCTGGGGATGAGCAGTTCTTC. Protein: CASSELIAGGPGDEQFF.

A single count supports this clone. The chain employs TRBV7-2 and TRBJ1-1; 7 bases align to TRBD1. The junction had 9 bases not matched to a gene; V was cut back by 4 bases and J by 4 bases. Looked up from germline, CDR1 is SGHTA and CDR2 is FQGNSA. This CDR3 region has 15 residues. CDR3: CASSSRQGQFTEAFF. For the CDR3, the DNA is TGTGCCAGCAGCTCACGACAGGGACAATTCACTGAAGCTTTCTTT.

The chain links TRBV6-5 to TRBJ1-1, with a possible D match to TRBD1 (5 bases). V was cut by 0 bases and J by 6 bases, with 11 bases left in between. CDR1 MNHEY and CDR2 SVGAGI come from the germline V gene. The CDR3 consists of 14 residues. The CDR3 region is CASSYSRGIAEAFF. The CDR3 DNA reads as TGTGCCAGCAGTTACTCGAGGGGAATTGCTGAAGCTTTCTTT.